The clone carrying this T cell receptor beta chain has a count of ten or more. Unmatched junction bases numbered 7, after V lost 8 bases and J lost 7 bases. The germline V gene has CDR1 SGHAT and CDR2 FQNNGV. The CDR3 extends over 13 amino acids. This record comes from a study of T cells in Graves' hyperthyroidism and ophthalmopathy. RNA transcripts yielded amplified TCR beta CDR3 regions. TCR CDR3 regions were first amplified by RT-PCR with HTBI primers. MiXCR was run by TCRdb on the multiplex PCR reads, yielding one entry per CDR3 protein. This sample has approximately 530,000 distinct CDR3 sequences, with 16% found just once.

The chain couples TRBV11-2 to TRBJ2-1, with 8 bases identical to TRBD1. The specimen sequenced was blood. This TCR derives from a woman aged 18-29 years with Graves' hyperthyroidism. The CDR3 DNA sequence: TGTGCCAGCCGACAGGACAGGGTAAATGAGCAGTTCTTC. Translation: CASRQDRVNEQFF.